The 14 T cell receptor beta chains listed next were all sequenced from one sample in a study of tumor-infiltrating lymphocytes in primary liver carcinoma. A constant-region primer served to make TCR beta cDNA from about 500 ng total RNA. Three rounds of nested multiplex PCR with slightly modified ARM-PCR produced TCR beta libraries. The first two PCR rounds used TRBV1-TRBV30 forward primers with a C-beta reverse primer, about 10 cycles each. TCRdb re-derived calls from the multiplex PCR reads in MiXCR, one entry per CDR3 protein. This table has 300,000 to 400,000 distinct CDR3 sequences, approximately 65% appearing once. Unsorted whole blood supplied the RNA, and germline DNA was extracted too. The sequenced sample consisted of peripheral blood. These receptors all come from a man in his forties or fifties with primary liver carcinoma and hepatitis B virus infection.

Concerning this clonotype itself: A much larger clone is a single base away; this may be a read error. The CDR3 DNA reads TGCACCAGCAGCCAAGGGACAGGGAATTGGTATACGCAGTATTTT. Protein: CTSSQGTGNWYTQYF. V gene TRBV4-3 combines with J gene TRBJ2-3, with TRBD1 identical over 9 bases. Germline CDR1 reads LGHNA; CDR2 reads YSLEER. The CDR3 is 15 amino acids.

The chain employs TRBV24-1 and TRBJ2-1; 11 bases are shared with TRBD2. There are 16 residues in the CDR3. Per germline, CDR1 KGHDR and CDR2 SFDVKD. V was pared by 4 bases and J by 4 bases, with 5 bases of the junction left unmatched. As DNA, the CDR3 is TGTGCCACCAGTGACCCCGGGACTAGCGGATACAATGAGCAGTTCTTC. Translated, it gives CATSDPGTSGYNEQFF.

In regard to this clonotype: An end of the junction does not agree with germline; a read error may underlie this. The rearrangement links TRBV11-2 to TRBJ2-7, with 8 bases that match TRBD2. There are 15 residues in the CDR3. Germline V gene lookup returns CDR1 SGHAT and CDR2 FQNNGV. The CDR3 DNA sequence: TGTGTCAGCATCATACGGGGGGGGTCCTTCTACGAGCAGTACTTC. Amino acids: CVSIIRGGSFYEQYF.

A remark on this clonotype: Since a much larger clone is just one base distant, this may be a read error. This chain's CDR3 is CAISESTSKIQYF. The DNA for the CDR3 is TGTGCCATCAGTGAGTCGACTAGCAAGATCCAGTACTTC. This chain joins TRBV10-3 and TRBJ2-5, with TRBD2 identical over 7 bases. Germline V gene data show CDR1 as ENHRY and CDR2 as SYGVKD. Trimming at V came to 0 bases and at J to 10 bases, leaving 5 bases not matched to a gene. The CDR3 runs to 13 residues.

A remark on this clonotype: A much larger clonotype is one base distant, so this may be a read error. The genes are TRBV10-3 and TRBJ2-7; 7 nucleotides match TRBD1. The germline V gene encodes CDR1 ENHRY and CDR2 SYGVKD. The trim removed 5 bases at V and 4 bases at J, leaving 8 bases unmatched. The CDR3 covers 14 residues. CDR3 coding DNA: TGTGCCATCAGTACGACAGGGTCCGAGTACGAGCAGTACTTC. Its translation is CAISTTGSEYEQYF.

In nucleotides, the CDR3 is TGTGCCATCCAGGACCAAAACCCCTCTAACTATGGCTACACCTTC. Amino acids: CAIQDQNPSNYGYTF. The chain joins TRBV10-3 to TRBJ1-2; D is unclear. The CDR3 totals 15 residues. Looked up from germline, CDR1 is ENHRY and CDR2 is SYGVKD. Trimming removed 8 bases from V and 0 bases from J, with 16 bases in between.

The sample holds many counts of this clonotype. The chain has TRBV6-2 or TRBV6-3 and TRBJ1-4; TRBD1 might be the D (5 bases). The germline V gene has CDR1 MNHEY and CDR2 SVGEGT. Between the trimmed V and J ends, which lost 8 bases and 3 bases, there was a span of 16 bases. CDR3 length equals 15 residues. The CDR3 reads CASRPGGPPNEKLFF. CDR3 coding DNA: TGTGCCAGCCGACCGGGGGGACCCCCTAATGAAAAACTGTTTTTT.

This clonotype was counted between two and nine times. The V call is TRBV28, the J call TRBJ2-1, with 10 positions matching TRBD1. This CDR3 contains 15 residues. V was clipped by 7 bases and J by 7 bases; unmatched bases: 10. Germline assignment: CDR1 MDHEN and CDR2 SYDVKM. Here the CDR3 DNA reads TGTGCCAGCACCCGAGGGGGACAGGGGTTTAATGAGCAGTTCTTC. Translating gives CASTRGGQGFNEQFF.

On this clonotype itself: Compared with germline, one end of the junction differs, possibly owing to a read error. The chain has TRBV7-9 and TRBJ1-1; the D is unclear. Germline V gives CDR1 SEHNR, CDR2 FQNEAQ (reference sequence). CDR3 length: 11 residues. The CDR3 nucleotides are TGTACCAGCAGCTCCCAGAGAGAAGCTTTCTTT. Translation: CTSSSQREAFF. Looking up the rest from reference TRBV7-9 and TRBJ1-1 gives the full variable domain: DTGVSQNPRHKITKRGQNVTFRCDPISEHNRLYWYRQTLGQGPEFLTYFQNEAQLEKSRLLSDRFSAERPKGSFSTLEIQRTEQGDSAMYLCTSSSQREAFFGQGTRLTVV.

With regard to this clonotype: A read error may explain this, as a much larger clone is one base away. CDR3 protein: CATSESASGITDTQYF. The CDR3 region has the DNA TGTGCCACCAGTGAGTCGGCTAGCGGGATAACAGATACGCAGTATTTT. The V and J genes are TRBV10-3 and TRBJ2-3, with 9 bases aligning to TRBD2. Germline-derived CDR1 and CDR2 are ENHRY and SYGVKD. The CDR3 sequence is 16 residues long.

This clonotype was seen a few times. V usage is TRBV28 and J usage is TRBJ1-1, with 8 bases lining up with TRBD1. The CDR3 has 13 amino acids. Germline V gene lookup returns CDR1 MDHEN and CDR2 SYDVKM. V lost 6 bases to trimming and J lost 4 bases; unmatched junction nucleotides: 4. The CDR3 is CASSRTGSTEAFF. CDR3 DNA sequence: TGTGCCAGCAGCCGGACAGGGTCCACTGAAGCTTTCTTT.

Points on this clonotype: One junction end does not reproduce the germline sequence, and a read error may be involved. The chain recombines TRBV5-4 with TRBJ2-1, with 7 bases lining up with TRBD2. CDR3 length equals 16 residues. Per germline, CDR1 SGHNT and CDR2 YYREEE (reference sequence). The DNA for the CDR3 is TGTGCCAGCAGCTTATCTTGGACTAGTGGCGGCAATGAGCAGCTCTTC. Translated, it gives CASSLSWTSGGNEQLF.

This clonotype has only one observation. One base away lies a much larger clone, so this may be a sequencing read error. This sequence joins TRBV5-4 and TRBJ2-7, with D maybe TRBD1 (5 bases). This CDR3 comprises 13 residues. Looked up from germline, CDR1 is SGHNT and CDR2 is YYREEE (reference sequence). The CDR3 nucleotides are TGTACCAGCAGCCCAAAAGGGGAATACGAGCAGTACTTC. Protein sequence: CTSSPKGEYEQYF. Full variable domain (missing parts from reference TRBV5-4 and TRBJ2-7): ETGVTQSPTHLIKTRGQQVTLRCSSQSGHNTVSWYQQALGQGPQFIFQYYREEENGRGNFPPRFSGLQFPNYSSELNVNALELDDSALYLCTSSPKGEYEQYFGPGTRLTVT.

The chain's CDR3 is CASSLGLGYGYTF. CDR3 bases: TGCGCCAGCAGCTTGGGACTGGGCTATGGCTACACCTTC. The chain employs TRBV5-1 and TRBJ1-2; no definite D call. There are 13 residues in the CDR3. V was trimmed by 0 bases and J by 4 bases, leaving 7 bases between them. Germline values: CDR1 SGHRS, CDR2 YFSETQ.